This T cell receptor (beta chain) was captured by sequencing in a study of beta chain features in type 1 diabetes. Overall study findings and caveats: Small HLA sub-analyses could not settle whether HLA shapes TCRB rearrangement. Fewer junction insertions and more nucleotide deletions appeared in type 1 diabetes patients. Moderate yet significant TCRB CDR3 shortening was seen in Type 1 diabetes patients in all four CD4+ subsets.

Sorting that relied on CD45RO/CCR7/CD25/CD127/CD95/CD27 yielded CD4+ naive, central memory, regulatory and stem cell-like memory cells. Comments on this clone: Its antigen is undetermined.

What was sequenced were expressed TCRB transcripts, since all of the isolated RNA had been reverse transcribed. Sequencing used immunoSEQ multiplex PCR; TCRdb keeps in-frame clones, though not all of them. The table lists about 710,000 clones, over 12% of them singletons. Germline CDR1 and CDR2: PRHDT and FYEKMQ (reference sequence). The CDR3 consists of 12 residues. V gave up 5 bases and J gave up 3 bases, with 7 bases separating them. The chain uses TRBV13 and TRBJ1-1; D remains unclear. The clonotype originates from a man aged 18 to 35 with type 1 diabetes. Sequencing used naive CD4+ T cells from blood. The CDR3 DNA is TGTGCCAGCAGCCTGCGATACACTGAAGCTTTCTTT. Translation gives CASSLRYTEAFF.